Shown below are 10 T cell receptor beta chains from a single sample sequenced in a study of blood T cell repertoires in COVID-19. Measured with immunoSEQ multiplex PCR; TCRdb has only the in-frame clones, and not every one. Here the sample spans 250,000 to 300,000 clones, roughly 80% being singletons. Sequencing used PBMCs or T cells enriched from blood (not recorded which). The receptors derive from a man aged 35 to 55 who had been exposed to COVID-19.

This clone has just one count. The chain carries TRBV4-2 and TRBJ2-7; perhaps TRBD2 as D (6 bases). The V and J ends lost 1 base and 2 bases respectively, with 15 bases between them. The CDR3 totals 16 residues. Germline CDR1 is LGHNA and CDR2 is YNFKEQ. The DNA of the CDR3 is TGTGCCAGCAGCCAAGGCAACGGGTGGGAGGCCTACGAGCAGTACTTC. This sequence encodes CASSQGNGWEAYEQYF.

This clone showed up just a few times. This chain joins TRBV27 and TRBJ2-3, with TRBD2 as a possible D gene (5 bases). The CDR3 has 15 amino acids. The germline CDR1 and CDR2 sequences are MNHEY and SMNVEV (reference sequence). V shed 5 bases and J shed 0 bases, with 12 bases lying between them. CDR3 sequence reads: CASSPSGGSTDTQYF. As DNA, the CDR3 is TGTGCCAGCAGTCCCTCCGGCGGGAGCACAGATACGCAGTATTTT.

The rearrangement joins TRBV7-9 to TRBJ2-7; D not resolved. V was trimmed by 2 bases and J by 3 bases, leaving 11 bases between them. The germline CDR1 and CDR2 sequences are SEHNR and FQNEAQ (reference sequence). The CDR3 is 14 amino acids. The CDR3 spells CASSLPMRNYEQYF. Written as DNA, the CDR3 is TGTGCCAGCAGCTTACCAATGCGGAACTACGAGCAGTACTTC.

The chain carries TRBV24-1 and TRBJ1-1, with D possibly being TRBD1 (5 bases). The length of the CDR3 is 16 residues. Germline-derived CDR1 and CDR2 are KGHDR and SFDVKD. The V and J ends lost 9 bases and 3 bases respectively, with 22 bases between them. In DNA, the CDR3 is TGTGCCACCCCGTGGGACTATCTTTACAAGGACACTGAAGCTTTCTTT. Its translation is CATPWDYLYKDTEAFF.

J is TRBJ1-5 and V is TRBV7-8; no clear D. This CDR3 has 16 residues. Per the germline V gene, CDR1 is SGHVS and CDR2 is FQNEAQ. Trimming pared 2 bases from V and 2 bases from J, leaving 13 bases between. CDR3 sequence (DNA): TGTGCCAGCAGCTTACGGGATAAATGGGGCAATCAGCCCCAGCATTTT. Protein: CASSLRDKWGNQPQHF.

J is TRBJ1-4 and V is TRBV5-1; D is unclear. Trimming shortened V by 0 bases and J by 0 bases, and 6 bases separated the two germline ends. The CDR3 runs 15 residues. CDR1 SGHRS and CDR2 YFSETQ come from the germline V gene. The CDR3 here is CASSLGQPTNEKLFF. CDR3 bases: TGCGCCAGCAGCTTGGGACAACCAACTAATGAAAAACTGTTTTTT.

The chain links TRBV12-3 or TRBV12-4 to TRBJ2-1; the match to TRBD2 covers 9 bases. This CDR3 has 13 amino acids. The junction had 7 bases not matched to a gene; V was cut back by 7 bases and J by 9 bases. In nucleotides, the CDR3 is TGTGCCAGCACCCCGGGACTAGCAGCTGAGCAGTTCTTC. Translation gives CASTPGLAAEQFF.

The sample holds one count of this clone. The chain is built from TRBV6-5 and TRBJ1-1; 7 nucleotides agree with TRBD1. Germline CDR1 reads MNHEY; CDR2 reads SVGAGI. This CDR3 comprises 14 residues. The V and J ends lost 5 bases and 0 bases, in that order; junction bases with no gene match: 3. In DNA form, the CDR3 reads TGTGCCAGCAGTCAGGGACAGATGAACACTGAAGCTTTCTTT. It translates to CASSQGQMNTEAFF.

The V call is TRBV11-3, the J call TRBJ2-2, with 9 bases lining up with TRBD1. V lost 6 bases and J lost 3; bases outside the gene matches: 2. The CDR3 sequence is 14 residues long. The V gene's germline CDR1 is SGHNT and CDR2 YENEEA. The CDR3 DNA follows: TGTGCCAGCAGGGGACAGGGCGACACCGGGGAGCTGTTTTTT. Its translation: CASRGQGDTGELFF.

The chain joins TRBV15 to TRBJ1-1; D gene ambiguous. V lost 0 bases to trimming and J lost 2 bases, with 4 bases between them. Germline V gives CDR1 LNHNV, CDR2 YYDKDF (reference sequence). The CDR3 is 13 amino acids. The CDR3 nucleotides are TGTGCCACCAGCAGAGATAGAAACACTGAAGCTTTCTTT. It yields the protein CATSRDRNTEAFF. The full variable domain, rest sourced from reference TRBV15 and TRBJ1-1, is DAMVIQNPRYQVTQFGKPVTLSCSQTLNHNVMYWYQQKSSQAPKLLFHYYDKDFNNEADTPDNFQSRRPNTSFCFLDIRSPGLGDTAMYLCATSRDRNTEAFFGQGTRLTVV.